Presented here are 20 T cell receptor beta chains from one specimen sequenced in a study of cytotoxic CD8 clonotypes in ibrutinib-treated CLL. The repertoire was sequenced with immunoSEQ multiplex PCR; TCRdb's copy has only in-frame clones and lacks some. The sample has 53,000 or so clones, approximately 50% seen once. Sequenced here: PBMCs, sampled at disease progression, from a patient treated with ibrutinib. The receptors derive from a human donor with chronic lymphocytic leukemia.

This chain links TRBV11-1 with TRBJ1-2; TRBD1 matches at 7 bases. Germline CDR1 and CDR2: SGHAT and FQDESV (reference sequence). This CDR3 region has 17 residues. The J segment lost 3 bases and the V segment lost 8 bases, leaving 18 bases of the junction unmatched. The CDR3 DNA sequence: TGTGCCAGCTCCCGGGACAGCGAAGAGATCGGTGACTATGGCTACACCTTC. It is translated as CASSRDSEEIGDYGYTF.

This clone has just one count. The chain recombines TRBV15 with TRBJ2-7; D uncertain. V lost 6 bases to trimming and J lost 3 bases, with 15 bases between them. CDR1 is LNHNV, CDR2 YYDKDF, per germline (reference sequence). The CDR3 runs 14 residues. The CDR3 loop reads CATSVDESNYEQYF. The CDR3 DNA sequence: TGTGCCACCAGTGTGGACGAGAGTAACTACGAGCAGTACTTC.

There are a few counts of this clone. Germline is not matched at one junction end, which may reflect a read error. The V call is TRBV2, the J call TRBJ2-3, with no clear D. There are 12 residues in the CDR3. Germline CDR1 SNHLY, CDR2 FYNNEI. This CDR3 is CACRFSTDTQYF. DNA for the CDR3: TGTGCCTGCAGGTTTAGCACAGATACGCAGTATTTT.

This clone was seen a handful of times. The chain recombines TRBV5-1 with TRBJ2-5, with D perhaps TRBD2 (6 bases). Germline V gene data show CDR1 as SGHRS and CDR2 as YFSETQ. V was shortened by 3 bases and J by 2 bases, with 17 bases between the two germline ends. There are 16 residues in the CDR3. The CDR3 bases are TGCGCCAGCAGCTCCGGGACTGTAGACTTACAAGAGACCCAGTACTTC. Translation gives CASSSGTVDLQETQYF.

J is TRBJ2-3 and V is TRBV28, with TRBD1 matching 9 bases. Unmatched junction bases numbered 12, after V lost 4 bases and J lost 7 bases. The CDR3 loop spans 16 amino acids. Germline V gene lookup returns CDR1 MDHEN and CDR2 SYDVKM. For the CDR3, the DNA is TGTGCCAGCAGTTCCCCGGGACAGGGAATAGGAAATACGCAGTATTTT. It is translated as CASSSPGQGIGNTQYF.

This clone showed up just a few times. V usage is TRBV6-1 and J usage is TRBJ2-7; 10 nucleotides line up with TRBD2. Germline assignment: CDR1 MNHNS and CDR2 SASEGT. Trimming cost V 4 bases and J 4 bases; bases outside gene matches: 13. This CDR3 region has 17 residues. The CDR3 sequence: CASSGRTSGSAGYEQYF. In nucleotides, the CDR3 is TGTGCCAGCAGTGGCCGGACTAGCGGAAGCGCGGGGTACGAGCAGTACTTC.

J is TRBJ1-1 and V is TRBV7-6; D unclear. The CDR3 extends over 13 amino acids. V gave up 5 bases and J gave up 1 base, with 8 bases separating them. CDR1 and CDR2 (germline): SGHVS, FNYEAQ. The CDR3 region is CASSLQWNTEAFF. As DNA, the CDR3 is TGTGCCAGCAGCCTCCAGTGGAACACTGAAGCTTTCTTT. Combining the CDR3 with reference TRBV7-6 and TRBJ1-1 gives the whole variable domain GAGVSQSPRYKVTKRGQDVALRCDPISGHVSLYWYRQALGQGPEFLTYFNYEAQQDKSGLPNDRFSAERPEGSISTLTIQRTEQRDSAMYRCASSLQWNTEAFFGQGTRLTVV.

This clone was seen a handful of times. The chain is built from TRBV29-1 and TRBJ1-1; D is unresolved. Germline-derived CDR1 and CDR2 are SQVTM and ANQGSEA. Trimming pared 6 bases from V and 3 bases from J, leaving 11 bases between. The CDR3 totals 12 residues. CDR3 sequence reads: CSVFGLHTEAFF. CDR3 in DNA: TGCAGCGTATTCGGGCTGCACACTGAAGCTTTCTTT.

J is TRBJ1-5 and V is TRBV18, with D possibly TRBD1 on 5 matching bases. This CDR3 region has 17 residues. V lost 0 bases, J lost 4 bases, and 16 bases lay in between. Germline V gene data show CDR1 as KGHSH and CDR2 as LQKENI. This CDR3 reads CASSPPNLRQTNQPQHF. The CDR3, as DNA: TGTGCCAGCTCACCACCTAACTTAAGACAGACTAATCAGCCCCAGCATTTT.

The chain employs TRBV29-1 and TRBJ2-5, with D tentatively TRBD2 (6 bases). The ends were cut back, 6 bases at V and 2 bases at J, with 19 bases in the middle. The CDR3 is 15 residues long. Germline CDR1 reads SQVTM; CDR2 reads ANQGSEA. CDR3 in amino acids: CSVSRLANAQETQYF. For the CDR3, the DNA is TGCAGCGTCTCCCGTCTAGCGAATGCACAAGAGACCCAGTACTTC.

The J gene is TRBJ2-7, the V gene TRBV5-1; a weak D match, TRBD1 (5 bases). Germline V gene lookup returns CDR1 SGHRS and CDR2 YFSETQ. With 4 bases removed from V and 1 base from J, the gap between germline ends came to 9 bases. The CDR3 spans 13 residues. The CDR3 loop is CASSADNSYEQYF. The CDR3 DNA reads as TGCGCCAGCAGCGCGGACAATTCCTACGAGCAGTACTTC.

This clone was found a few times. The CDR3: CSVGRDTEAFF. The CDR3 DNA reads as TGCAGCGTTGGTCGGGACACTGAAGCTTTCTTT. This chain joins TRBV29-1 and TRBJ1-1, with D hard to call. The length of the CDR3 is 11 residues. The germline V and J ends were trimmed by 4 bases and 3 bases, with 6 bases remaining between them. Germline-derived CDR1 and CDR2 are SQVTM and ANQGSEA.

The V and J genes are TRBV19 and TRBJ1-4, with no clear D. The CDR3 is 16 amino acids. Between the trimmed V and J ends, which lost 4 bases and 5 bases, there was a span of 17 bases. Germline-derived CDR1 and CDR2 are LNHDA and SQIVND (reference sequence). The CDR3: CASSRTYLQLNEKLFF. The CDR3 DNA sequence: TGTGCCAGTAGTAGGACTTACTTACAACTCAATGAAAAACTGTTTTTT.

The V and J genes are TRBV28 and TRBJ2-7, with D hard to call. CDR1 is MDHEN and CDR2 is SYDVKM in the germline V gene. Trimming shortened V by 4 bases and J by 6 bases, and 16 bases separated the two germline ends. This CDR3 comprises 14 residues. The CDR3 DNA sequence: TGTGCCAGCAGTTACGTCCGGATGCTTAGCGAGCAGTACTTC. Encoded protein: CASSYVRMLSEQYF. Drawing the rest from reference TRBV28 and TRBJ2-7, the complete variable domain is DVKVTQSSRYLVKRTGEKVFLECVQDMDHENMFWYRQDPGLGLRLIYFSYDVKMKEKGDIPEGYSVSREKKERFSLILESASTNQTSMYLCASSYVRMLSEQYFGPGTRLTVT.

The rearrangement joins TRBV6-6 to TRBJ2-3, with 7 bases identical to TRBD1. The CDR3 has 15 amino acids. Trimming at V came to 4 bases and at J to 5 bases, leaving 9 bases not matched to a gene. Germline V gives CDR1 MNHNY, CDR2 SVGAGI (reference sequence). CDR3 nucleotides: TGTGCCAGCAGTTCCGGGACAGTCGCGAGAGATACGCAGTATTTT. It encodes CASSSGTVARDTQYF.

The gene calls are TRBV21-1 and TRBJ2-7; the table's D call TRBD1 went unverified against the DNA. TRBV21-1 is a recognized pseudogene. The CDR3 totals 12 residues. In nucleotides, the CDR3 is TGTGCCAGCAGCAAAGTGACAGGAGAGCAGTACTTC. Its protein is CASSKVTGEQYF.

J is TRBJ2-1 and V is TRBV7-6; D gene uncertain. The CDR3 contains 13 residues. Germline V gene sequence: CDR1 SGHVS, CDR2 FNYEAQ. Between the trimmed V and J ends, which lost 6 bases and 3 bases, there was a span of 9 bases. CDR3 sequence (DNA): TGTGCCAGCAGTCAAAGGGTCTACAATGAGCAGTTCTTC. As protein: CASSQRVYNEQFF. Supplemented by reference TRBV7-6 and TRBJ2-1, the full variable domain reads GAGVSQSPRYKVTKRGQDVALRCDPISGHVSLYWYRQALGQGPEFLTYFNYEAQQDKSGLPNDRFSAERPEGSISTLTIQRTEQRDSAMYRCASSQRVYNEQFFGPGTRLTVL.

The chain uses TRBV15 and TRBJ1-5; the D gene is possibly TRBD1 (5 bases). This CDR3 contains 13 residues. Looked up from germline, CDR1 is LNHNV and CDR2 is YYDKDF (reference sequence). V was trimmed by 6 bases and J by 6 bases, leaving 12 bases between them. This CDR3 reads CATRGTGGQPQHF. For the CDR3, the DNA is TGTGCCACCAGGGGGACCGGGGGTCAGCCCCAGCATTTT.

The chain has TRBV2 and TRBJ1-6; D gene unclear. The CDR3 is made up of 16 amino acids. Trimming shortened V by 4 bases and J by 1 base, and 11 bases separated the two germline ends. Germline values: CDR1 SNHLY, CDR2 FYNNEI. This CDR3 reads CASSVRGESYNSPLHF. The CDR3 DNA follows: TGTGCCAGCAGTGTGAGAGGAGAGTCCTATAATTCACCCCTCCACTTT.

The rearrangement uses TRBV6-5 and TRBJ1-2, with 7 positions matching TRBD1. The CDR3 length is 14 residues. Germline CDR1 MNHEY, CDR2 SVGAGI. V trimming: 2 bases; J trimming: 8 bases; junction bases outside the gene matches: 8. This CDR3 is CASSYRGQREGYTF. CDR3 in DNA: TGTGCCAGCAGTTACCGGGGACAGCGGGAAGGCTACACCTTC.